Listed here are 3 T cell receptor beta chains from one sample, sequenced in a study of molecular identifiers for immune sequencing clone quantification. Using its own MiXCR run on the PCR reads, TCRdb lists one record per CDR3 protein. Of about 320,000 distinct CDR3 sequences in the sample, around 21% are singletons; the top ten hold about 0.79%. The sample comprised naive CD8+ T cells from blood, with Jurkat cell RNA spiked in. Subset: FACS-sorted CD8+CD4-CCR7+CD45RA+ naive T cells. Receptors were obtained from a human donor in good health. Some libraries in this study had Jurkat cell RNA spiked in.

The V and J genes are TRBV4-1 and TRBJ2-2; D ambiguous. The CDR3 has 15 amino acids. Looked up from germline, CDR1 is MGHRA and CDR2 is YSYEKL. The V end was cut by 0 bases, the J end by 7 bases, with 12 bases between. The CDR3 protein is CASSQDPRAGGELFF. CDR3 coding DNA: TGCGCCAGCAGCCAAGATCCTCGGGCCGGCGGGGAGCTGTTTTTT.

The table lists this clonotype with many counts. The V call is TRBV7-2, the J call TRBJ1-2, with D uncertain. Looked up from germline, CDR1 is SGHTA and CDR2 is FQGNSA. The CDR3 sequence is 13 residues long. Trimming removed 1 base from V and 8 bases from J, with 11 bases in between. CDR3 amino acids: CASSLEVYEGYTF. CDR3 coding DNA: TGTGCCAGCAGCTTAGAAGTCTATGAAGGCTACACCTTC.

This clonotype occurred once. A much more abundant neighbour one base away suggests this may be a read error. This rearrangement joins TRBV6-2 or TRBV6-3 to TRBJ2-2; D perhaps matches TRBD1 (6 bases). This CDR3 comprises 14 residues. The germline CDR1 and CDR2 sequences are MNHEY and SVGEGT. The germline V and J ends were trimmed by 5 bases and 4 bases, with 11 bases remaining between them. The CDR3 DNA is TGTGCCAGCAGTAGGACAGTGATCACCGGGGAGCTGTTTTTT. Translated: CASSRTVITGELFF.